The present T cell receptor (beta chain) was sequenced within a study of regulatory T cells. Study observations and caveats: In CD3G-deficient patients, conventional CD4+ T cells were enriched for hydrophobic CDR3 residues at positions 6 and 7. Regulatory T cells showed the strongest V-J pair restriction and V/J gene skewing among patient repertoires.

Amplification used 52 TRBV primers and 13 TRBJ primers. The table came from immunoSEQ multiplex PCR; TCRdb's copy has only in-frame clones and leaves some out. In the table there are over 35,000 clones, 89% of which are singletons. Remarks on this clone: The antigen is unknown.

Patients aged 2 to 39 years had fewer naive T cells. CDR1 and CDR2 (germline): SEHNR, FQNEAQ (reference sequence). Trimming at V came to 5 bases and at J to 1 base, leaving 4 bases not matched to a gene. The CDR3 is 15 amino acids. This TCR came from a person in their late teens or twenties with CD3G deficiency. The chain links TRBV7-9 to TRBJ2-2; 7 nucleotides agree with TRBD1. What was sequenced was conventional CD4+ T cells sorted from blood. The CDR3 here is CASSLRTGNTGELFF. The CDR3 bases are TGTGCCAGCAGCCTAAGGACAGGGAACACCGGGGAGCTGTTTTTT.